The source of this T cell receptor beta chain is a study of control samples from healthy donors and cancer patients (TCRdb year 2020). According to the germline V gene, CDR1 reads MNHEY and CDR2 reads SVGAGI. V lost 7 bases and J lost 1 base; the stretch between them is 14 bases long. Including the terminal cysteine and phenylalanine, the CDR3 comprises 15 residues. Only the CDR3 region is kept as DNA, spanning 45 bases read in frame from base 1. The protocol used for the library was the immunoSEQ multiplex PCR assay. TCRdb retrieved this table from immuneACCESS and kept in-frame rearrangements only. Not all clones are present; in checked studies, unresolved V genes account for under half, and no reason is known for the remainder. This sample lists under 100,000 clones; more than 80% were detected once. 1.5% of the sample is held by the ten biggest clonotypes. Concerning this clone itself: The antigen it recognizes is unknown. Per-base qualities were not stored, and no clone one base away is much larger.

The sequence links TRBV6-5 to TRBJ1-5; perhaps TRBD1 is the D gene, with 5 bases matching. Sequenced input: blood. The receptor was derived from a woman in her 30s in good health. The sequenced DNA is TGTGCCAGCACCCCAAATGGGGGGAGCAATCAGCCCCAGCATTTT. Translated, it reads CASTPNGGSNQPQHF.